These 17 T cell receptor beta chains originate from one sample sequenced in a study of blood T cells in healthy people across ages. For the second PCR, which ran for roughly 6 to 12 cycles, a sample-barcoded 5' primer and a J-beta primer mix were used. A single record per CDR3 protein comes from TCRdb applying MiXCR to the 5' RACE reads. The sample contains fewer than 1.5 million distinct CDR3 sequences, approximately 38% of which appear only once. The sequencing input was blood. These receptors were taken from a woman between 18 and 29 years old in good health.

V usage is TRBV28 and J usage is TRBJ2-5, with 7 bases aligning to TRBD1. CDR3 size: 15 residues. The ends lost 5 bases at V and 4 bases at J; junction bases unmatched: 10. Per the germline V gene, CDR1 is MDHEN and CDR2 is SYDVKM. CDR3 nucleotide sequence: TGTGCCAGCAGTGAGACAGGGTCCAACCGAGAGACCCAGTACTTC. Translation: CASSETGSNRETQYF.

This clonotype was seen more than once but under ten times. V gene TRBV12-3 or TRBV12-4 combines with J gene TRBJ1-2; 11 nucleotides agree with TRBD1. The CDR3 runs 15 residues. J lost 4 bases, V lost 5 bases, and 6 bases had no gene match. CDR3 sequence reads: CASSGRDRGGYGYTF. The DNA of the CDR3 is TGTGCCAGCAGTGGTCGGGACAGGGGGGGCTATGGCTACACCTTC.

The V and J genes are TRBV7-8 and TRBJ2-5; D uncertain. Trimming took 5 bases from V and 0 from J, leaving 10 bases between them. The germline V gene encodes CDR1 SGHVS and CDR2 FQNEAQ. There are 14 residues in the CDR3. CDR3 sequence: CASSPVGYQETQYF. The CDR3 nucleotides are TGTGCCAGCAGCCCGGTGGGTTACCAAGAGACCCAGTACTTC.

The chain recombines TRBV24-1 with TRBJ2-3, with 10 bases fitting TRBD1. J gave up 1 base and V 5 bases, and 2 bases lay outside the gene matches. The CDR3 consists of 15 residues. CDR1 is KGHDR, CDR2 SFDVKD, per germline. For the CDR3, the DNA is TGTGCCACCAGTGTCGGGACAGGGGGCACAGATACGCAGTATTTT. It translates to CATSVGTGGTDTQYF.

V gene TRBV6-2 or TRBV6-3 combines with J gene TRBJ2-7, with 14 bases matching TRBD2. V shed 2 bases, J shed 3 bases, and the junction held 15 bases outside the gene matches. The CDR3 consists of 20 residues. The germline CDR1 and CDR2 sequences are MNHEY and SVGEGT. The chain's CDR3 is CASSYPIGTSGSGGDYEQYF. Here the CDR3 DNA reads TGTGCCAGCAGTTACCCGATCGGGACTAGCGGGAGTGGTGGGGACTACGAGCAGTACTTC.

V is TRBV20-1 and J is TRBJ2-3, with 9 bases fitting TRBD2. Germline V gives CDR1 DFQATT, CDR2 SNEGSKA (reference sequence). This CDR3 is built from 15 residues. Trimming took 2 bases from V and 2 from J; bases not matched to a gene: 5. The CDR3 sequence: CSARPLAGHTDTQYF. CDR3 bases: TGCAGTGCTAGACCTCTAGCGGGGCACACAGATACGCAGTATTTT.

The chain uses TRBV20-1 and TRBJ2-1; 8 nucleotides agree with TRBD2. The junction had 6 bases not matched to a gene; V was cut back by 2 bases and J by 3 bases. The germline V gene encodes CDR1 DFQATT and CDR2 SNEGSKA (reference sequence). The CDR3 covers 15 residues. The CDR3 spells CSARTIAGRYNEQFF. CDR3 DNA: TGCAGTGCTAGAACGATAGCGGGGCGCTACAATGAGCAGTTCTTC.

This clonotype was observed a few times. The chain is built from TRBV5-1 and TRBJ2-5; 9 bases agree with TRBD2. CDR1 and CDR2 from the germline V gene are SGHRS and YFSETQ. The CDR3 has 15 residues. V trimming: 2 bases; J trimming: 2 bases; junction bases outside the gene matches: 4. CDR3 in amino acids: CASSLLAGRQETQYF. In DNA, the CDR3 is TGCGCCAGCAGCTTACTAGCGGGTCGACAAGAGACCCAGTACTTC.

V gene TRBV6-6 combines with J gene TRBJ1-2; D is unclear. The CDR3 contains 16 residues. The germline gives CDR1 MNHNY, CDR2 SVGAGI (reference sequence). V shed 2 bases and J shed 2 bases, with 15 bases lying between them. The CDR3 nucleotides read TGTGCCAGCAGTTACCAAGACGGTAAAGACAACTATGGCTACACCTTC. Protein product: CASSYQDGKDNYGYTF.

The chain links TRBV7-9 to TRBJ2-3; TRBD2 matches 13 bases. The CDR3 has 17 residues. Germline-derived CDR1 and CDR2 are SEHNR and FQNEAQ (reference sequence). V shed 5 bases, J shed 2 bases, and the junction held 7 bases outside the gene matches. Here the CDR3 DNA reads TGTGCCAGCAGCCCTTGGACTAGCGGGAGATACACAGATACGCAGTATTTT. Translation gives CASSPWTSGRYTDTQYF.

Note on this clonotype: A much larger clonotype is one base distant, so this may be a read error. This chain uses TRBV5-1 with TRBJ2-5, with 10 bases lining up with TRBD2. The length of the CDR3 is 14 residues. The junction had 8 bases not matched to a gene; V was cut back by 1 base and J by 11 bases. The germline gives CDR1 SGHRS, CDR2 YFSETQ. This CDR3 is CASSLRTSGNEQYF. The CDR3 region has the DNA TGCGCCAGCAGCTTGAGAACTAGCGGGAATGAGCAGTACTTC.

This clonotype was detected a few times. The V gene is TRBV27, the J gene TRBJ2-1; a possible D gene is TRBD2 (5 bases). Germline V gives CDR1 MNHEY, CDR2 SMNVEV (reference sequence). CDR3 length equals 14 residues. V shed 8 bases and J shed 2 bases, with 13 bases lying between them. The DNA of the CDR3 is TGTGCCAGCCGGGCCGGGGTCCCCTACAATGAGCAGTTCTTC. Protein: CASRAGVPYNEQFF.

The chain's CDR3 is CASRYSSAPRDEQFF. As DNA, the CDR3 is TGTGCCAGCAGATACTCTAGCGCCCCCCGGGATGAGCAGTTCTTC. The V and J genes are TRBV12-3 or TRBV12-4 and TRBJ2-1; D might be TRBD2 (6 bases). CDR3 length equals 15 residues. V gave up 6 bases and J gave up 8 bases, with 20 bases separating them.

This clonotype was observed many times. This chain's CDR3 is CASSPPTGVYEQYF. CDR3 DNA sequence: TGTGCCAGCAGCCCGCCGACCGGAGTATACGAGCAGTACTTC. This chain links TRBV6-5 with TRBJ2-7, with D unresolved. Germline V CDR1 and CDR2: MNHEY, SVGAGI. The germline V and J ends were trimmed by 6 bases and 4 bases, with 16 bases remaining between them. The CDR3 length is 14 residues.

This clonotype has at least ten counts. V is TRBV6-6 and J is TRBJ2-1; D is uncertain. The V and J ends lost 2 bases and 5 bases respectively, with 7 bases between them. CDR1 is MNHNY, CDR2 SVGAGI, per germline (reference sequence). CDR3 size: 13 residues. The CDR3: CASSYSGNNEQFF. The CDR3 coding sequence is TGTGCCAGCAGTTACAGTGGAAACAATGAGCAGTTCTTC.

J is TRBJ2-1 and V is TRBV19; D call uncertain. Germline assignment: CDR1 LNHDA and CDR2 SQIVND (reference sequence). The V end was cut by 9 bases, the J end by 7 bases, with 7 bases between. The CDR3 sequence is 10 residues long. The CDR3 nucleotides read TGTGCCAGGGACCCTAATGAGCAGTTCTTC. This encodes CARDPNEQFF. The variable domain in full, with the rest retrieved from reference TRBV19 and TRBJ2-1, is DGGITQSPKYLFRKEGQNVTLSCEQNLNHDAMYWYRQDPGQGLRLIYYSQIVNDFQKGDIAEGYSVSREKKESFPLTVTSAQKNPTAFYLCARDPNEQFFGPGTRLTVL.

The chain employs TRBV2 and TRBJ1-1, with D unresolved. The CDR3 length is 11 residues. Germline V gene sequence: CDR1 SNHLY, CDR2 FYNNEI. The V and J ends lost 4 bases and 10 bases respectively, with 10 bases between them. The CDR3 protein is CASSGESGAFF. CDR3 DNA sequence: TGTGCCAGCAGTGGGGAGAGTGGAGCTTTCTTT.